Each of the 6 T cell receptor beta chains below was sequenced from the same sample in a study of T cells in localized non-small cell lung cancer. Sequencing was performed with immunoSEQ multiplex PCR; in TCRdb, only in-frame clones are kept and a portion is missing. The sample has tens of thousands of clones, about 80% seen once. The sample here was peripheral blood, taken before any cancer treatment. The receptors were gathered from a male donor at least 60 years old with stage III squamous cell lung carcinoma.

V is TRBV9 and J is TRBJ2-5, with 7 bases that match TRBD1. Losses at the gene ends were 3 bases for V and 5 bases for J; bases not matched to a gene: 7. This CDR3 has 14 amino acids. Germline-derived CDR1 and CDR2 are SGDLS and YYNGEE. The CDR3 DNA sequence: TGTGCCAGCAGCGCTACAGGGGTCGGGGAGACCCAGTACTTC. Amino acids: CASSATGVGETQYF.

The V gene is TRBV7-8, the J gene TRBJ2-1; 9 bases line up with TRBD2. Trimming took 0 bases from V and 5 from J; bases not matched to a gene: 2. The V gene's germline CDR1 is SGHVS and CDR2 FQNEAQ. The CDR3 runs 15 residues. The CDR3: CASSLATSGNNEQFF. CDR3 DNA: TGTGCCAGCAGCTTAGCGACTAGCGGTAACAATGAGCAGTTCTTC.

The chain is built from TRBV6-4 and TRBJ1-5, with D unresolved. From germline, CDR1 is MRHNA and CDR2 SNTAGT. V was cut by 1 base and J by 0 bases, with 10 bases left in between. The CDR3 runs to 16 residues. The CDR3 sequence is CASSDCWEYSNQPQHF. The CDR3 nucleotides read TGTGCCAGCAGTGACTGCTGGGAGTATAGCAATCAGCCCCAGCATTTT.

This clone was recorded once. The rearrangement uses TRBV7-8 and TRBJ1-2; D is possibly TRBD1 (5 bases). This CDR3 is 17 amino acids long. Trimming stripped 1 base from V and 0 bases from J, with 15 bases between. Germline V gene sequence: CDR1 SGHVS, CDR2 FQNEAQ. The CDR3 sequence is CASSLVFRTSTNYGYTF. The CDR3 DNA reads as TGTGCCAGCAGCTTAGTATTTCGGACATCGACTAACTATGGCTACACCTTC. The full variable domain, its missing parts supplied by reference TRBV7-8 and TRBJ1-2, is GAGVSQSPRYKVAKRGQDVALRCDPISGHVSLFWYQQALGQGPEFLTYFQNEAQLDKSGLPSDRFFAERPEGSVSTLKIQRTQQEDSAVYLCASSLVFRTSTNYGYTFGSGTRLTVV.

The chain links TRBV5-1 to TRBJ1-6, with TRBD1 matching 7 bases. The CDR3 consists of 16 residues. The germline CDR1 and CDR2 sequences are SGHRS and YFSETQ. The junction had 1 base not matched to a gene; V was cut back by 0 bases and J by 1 base. CDR3 loop: CASSLAQGSYNSPLHF. For the CDR3, the DNA is TGCGCCAGCAGCTTGGCACAGGGGTCCTATAATTCACCCCTCCACTTT.

The chain carries TRBV27 and TRBJ2-1; 9 bases align to TRBD2. The CDR3 extends over 14 amino acids. With 4 bases clipped from V and 5 bases from J, the junction kept 3 bases outside the gene matches. Germline CDR1 MNHEY, CDR2 SMNVEV (reference sequence). The CDR3, as DNA: TGTGCCAGCAGTTCAGCGGGAGGAAACAATGAGCAGTTCTTC. This sequence encodes CASSSAGGNNEQFF.